This T cell receptor beta chain emerged from a study of T cells after yellow fever vaccination. Germline V lookup: CDR1 LGHNA, CDR2 YSLEER. This CDR3 spans 16 amino acids. With V trimmed by 1 base and J by 5 bases, 5 bases remained unmatched. A single record per CDR3 protein comes from TCRdb applying MiXCR to the 5' RACE reads. The repertoire has hundreds of thousands of distinct CDR3 sequences, 17% of them found once; the top ten carry 15% to 20%. This clonotype was counted only a few times. This receptor was taken from a man between 18 and 29 years old who received the YFV17D yellow fever vaccine. The chain employs TRBV4-3 and TRBJ2-3; TRBD2 matches at 11 bases. The material sequenced was PBMCs, taken about 5 days after the first yellow fever vaccination. The DNA of the CDR3 is TGCGCCAGCAGCCAAGGTAGCGGGGGGGGGCAAGATACGCAGTATTTT. Encoded protein: CASSQGSGGGQDTQYF.